The source of this T cell receptor (beta chain) is a study of T cells in Graves' hyperthyroidism and ophthalmopathy. Patients aged 18 to 65 had newly diagnosed hyperthyroidism that had lasted under 2 months. TCR beta CDR3 region amplification was performed from RNA transcripts. Carried out on the TCR CDR3, a first-round RT-PCR used the HTBI primer set. Each CDR3 protein is one row after TCRdb ran MiXCR on the multiplex PCR reads. The sample lists more than 500,000 distinct CDR3 sequences, under 20% occurring once. V lost 7 bases and J 10 bases, leaving 10 bases between the germline ends. CDR3 length: 11 amino acids. Germline V gene lookup returns CDR1 LNHDA and CDR2 SQIVND (reference sequence).

This clonotype was obtained from a woman aged 25 to 39 with Graves' hyperthyroidism. Sequencing was done on a sample of blood. The gene calls are TRBV19 and TRBJ1-4; tentatively, D is TRBD1 (5 bases). This CDR3 is CASTVGGKLFF. In nucleotides, the CDR3 is TGTGCCAGTACCGTGGGGGGAAAACTGTTTTTT. Variable domain in full (rest from reference TRBV19 and TRBJ1-4): DGGITQSPKYLFRKEGQNVTLSCEQNLNHDAMYWYRQDPGQGLRLIYYSQIVNDFQKGDIAEGYSVSREKKESFPLTVTSAQKNPTAFYLCASTVGGKLFFGSGTQLSVL.